This TCR beta chain was recovered during a study of shared clonotypes between healthy human individuals. A remark on this clone: Its cognate antigen is unknown.

CD45RO-negative, CCR7-selected cells formed the naive CD8 fraction, which excluded terminally differentiated effector memory CD45RA+ cells. Germline CDR1 reads SGHTA; CDR2 reads FQGNSA. This CDR3 comprises 15 residues. The trim removed 4 bases at V and 4 bases at J, leaving 4 bases unmatched. Profiled with immunoSEQ multiplex PCR; TCRdb holds only in-frame clones, not every one. The sample yields about 2 million clones, about 95% seen once. Regarding the study as a whole: Depth of sequencing was expected to influence donor clonotype sharing.

This TCR was recovered from a man younger than 30 in good health. Sequenced input: naive CD8+ T cells sorted from blood. V usage is TRBV7-2 and J usage is TRBJ2-2, with 9 bases lining up with TRBD1. In DNA, the CDR3 is TGTGCCAGCAGCTCACAGGGGGCGGGCACCGGGGAGCTGTTTTTT. This codes for CASSSQGAGTGELFF.